The 14 T cell receptor beta chains below all came from one sample that was sequenced in a study of identical twins. TCRdb re-called the 5' RACE reads with MiXCR, one entry per CDR3 protein. The table records about 450,000 distinct CDR3 sequences, about a fifth of them present only once. Sequenced: naive T cells sorted from blood. The receptors derive from a man aged 50-59 years in good health.

A few counts support this clonotype. V usage is TRBV6-6 and J usage is TRBJ2-7; 8 bases agree with TRBD1. CDR1 is MNHNY, CDR2 SVGAGI, per germline (reference sequence). The CDR3 length is 13 residues. Trimming removed 5 bases from V and 6 bases from J; junction bases left unmatched: 6. The DNA for the CDR3 is TGTGCCAGCAGTCACAGGGGGGCCCTCGAGCAGTACTTC. Amino acid sequence: CASSHRGALEQYF.

The chain is built from TRBV6-1 and TRBJ2-5; perhaps TRBD2 as D (6 bases). The CDR3 runs 14 residues. V was trimmed by 7 bases and J by 1 base, leaving 13 bases between them. CDR1 and CDR2 (germline): MNHNS, SASEGT. CDR3 nucleotide sequence: TGTGCCAGCACCGATTTGGGACTCCAAGAGACCCAGTACTTC. Protein sequence: CASTDLGLQETQYF.

The V call is TRBV4-3, the J call TRBJ1-2; tentatively, D is TRBD1 (5 bases). The germline V gene has CDR1 LGHNA and CDR2 YSLEER. Between the trimmed V and J ends, which lost 0 bases and 2 bases, there was a span of 10 bases. This CDR3 contains 15 residues. The CDR3 loop reads CASSQERGINYGYTF. The CDR3 coding sequence is TGCGCCAGCAGCCAAGAACGGGGGATCAACTATGGCTACACCTTC.

This clonotype was picked up many times. The chain employs TRBV9 and TRBJ2-3, with 10 bases lining up with TRBD2. V shed 1 base and J 0 bases; nucleotides not matched to a gene: 5. The length of the CDR3 is 17 residues. Germline-derived CDR1 and CDR2 are SGDLS and YYNGEE. The CDR3 loop is CASSVMERGGSTDTQYF. As DNA, the CDR3 is TGTGCCAGCAGCGTAATGGAGCGGGGGGGGAGCACAGATACGCAGTATTTT.

This clonotype was detected ten times or more. The rearrangement joins TRBV5-1 to TRBJ2-1, with 7 nucleotides matching TRBD1. The germline V gene encodes CDR1 SGHRS and CDR2 YFSETQ. V was pared by 5 bases and J by 1 base, with 6 bases of the junction left unmatched. CDR3 length equals 15 residues. CDR3 DNA: TGCGCCAGCAGGCTTAGACAGGGATCCTACAATGAGCAGTTCTTC. This gives the protein CASRLRQGSYNEQFF.

This clonotype came up a few times. In DNA form, the CDR3 reads TGCGCCAGCAGCCCCGGGACTAGCGGGGGGGCAGATACGCAGTATTTT. Amino acids: CASSPGTSGGADTQYF. The chain combines TRBV4-1 with TRBJ2-3; 16 bases line up with TRBD2. The length of the CDR3 is 16 residues. CDR1 MGHRA and CDR2 YSYEKL come from the germline V gene. V trimming: 4 bases; J trimming: 4 bases; junction bases outside the gene matches: 2.

This chain connects TRBV29-1 to TRBJ1-5; D is perhaps TRBD1 (5 bases). Germline CDR1 and CDR2: SQVTM and ANQGSEA. Trimming took off 6 bases at V and 0 bases at J, with 12 bases between the two ends. CDR3 length: 14 amino acids. In DNA, the CDR3 is TGCAGCGTCTCTTGGGGGGTTAGCAATCAGCCCCAGCATTTT. This sequence encodes CSVSWGVSNQPQHF.

This clonotype appeared many times. The V and J genes are TRBV6-1 and TRBJ2-5, with D perhaps given as TRBD1 or TRBD2 (5 bases each). The CDR3 is 13 amino acids. From germline, CDR1 is MNHNS and CDR2 SASEGT. The V end lost 6 bases, the J end lost 2 bases, and 10 bases lay between the germline ends. CDR3 sequence: CASSGTYQETQYF. CDR3 DNA sequence: TGTGCCAGCAGCGGGACCTATCAAGAGACCCAGTACTTC.

This clonotype was recorded a few times. The chain links TRBV4-3 to TRBJ2-7, with 11 bases identical to TRBD1. The trim removed 4 bases at V and 5 bases at J, leaving 4 bases unmatched. The CDR3 is 14 amino acids. Germline values: CDR1 LGHNA, CDR2 YSLEER. The CDR3 is CASSLRTGGDEQYF. The CDR3 DNA follows: TGCGCCAGCAGCCTCCGGACAGGGGGCGACGAGCAGTACTTC.

For the CDR3, the DNA is TGTGCCAGCGTCTCGACTAGCGGGAGTAGGTACAATGAGCAGTTCTTC. Translating it yields CASVSTSGSRYNEQFF. V and J are TRBV27 and TRBJ2-1; 12 bases line up with TRBD2. CDR1 is MNHEY, CDR2 SMNVEV, per germline (reference sequence). This CDR3 comprises 16 residues. V shed 8 bases and J 4 bases; nucleotides not matched to a gene: 9.

The rearrangement links TRBV7-9 to TRBJ2-5; TRBD1 aligns across 7 bases. V trimming: 6 bases; J trimming: 5 bases; junction bases outside the gene matches: 15. CDR3 size: 16 residues. Looked up from germline, CDR1 is SEHNR and CDR2 is FQNEAQ (reference sequence). CDR3 nucleotide sequence: TGTGCCAGCAGGAGAGCAGAGACAGGGTCCTTGGAGACCCAGTACTTC. Translating gives CASRRAETGSLETQYF.

There are many counts of this clonotype. The rearrangement joins TRBV19 to TRBJ2-7; no definite D call. V gave up 2 bases and J gave up 3 bases, with 8 bases separating them. The CDR3 is 13 amino acids. The germline V gene encodes CDR1 LNHDA and CDR2 SQIVND (reference sequence). DNA of the CDR3: TGTGCCAGTAGTATATTCACCTTCTACGAGCAGTACTTC. Translation: CASSIFTFYEQYF.

This clonotype turned up a few times. The V call is TRBV20-1, the J call TRBJ1-4, with D uncertain. CDR3 length equals 16 residues. Trimming removed 3 bases at V and 0 bases at J, with 14 bases between. Germline V gives CDR1 DFQATT, CDR2 SNEGSKA (reference sequence). The CDR3 reads CSASSRPTATNEKLFF. The CDR3 bases are TGCAGTGCTAGTTCCCGACCGACCGCAACTAATGAAAAACTGTTTTTT.

This clonotype turned up a few times. The genes are TRBV20-1 and TRBJ1-1; D not resolved. Germline-derived CDR1 and CDR2 are DFQATT and SNEGSKA (reference sequence). The CDR3 is 14 residues long. V shed 6 bases and J shed 0 bases, with 14 bases lying between them. Written as DNA, the CDR3 is TGCAGTGCGCGGTTAGGGCACATGAACACTGAAGCTTTCTTT. It encodes CSARLGHMNTEAFF.